The source of this T cell receptor (beta chain) is a study of cytomegalovirus exposure and HLA in healthy donors. This CDR3 region has 14 residues. Trimming pared 0 bases from V and 2 bases from J, leaving 6 bases between. CDR1 and CDR2 from the germline V gene are SGHNT and YYREEE (reference sequence). A multiplex PCR was run with 60 Vbeta primers and 13 Jbeta primers. Repertoires were generated with immunoSEQ multiplex PCR, while TCRdb's copy carries only in-frame clones and drops some. This table has 200,000 to 250,000 clones, approximately 83% appearing once. The source material was PBMCs. This chain joins TRBV5-4 and TRBJ1-3; the D is unclear. The sequence derives from a boy aged 2 to 9 in good health and CMV-seronegative. This CDR3 reads CASSLVGAGNTIYF. CDR3 DNA sequence: TGTGCCAGCAGCTTGGTGGGAGCTGGAAACACCATATATTTT.